This is a list of T cell receptor beta chains from one sample in a study of T cells in Graves' hyperthyroidism and ophthalmopathy. TCRdb used MiXCR to reprocess the multiplex PCR reads, holding one entry per CDR3 protein. The table records over 300,000 distinct CDR3 sequences, 14% of them present only once. The sequencing input was blood. These receptors all stem from an older woman with Graves' hyperthyroidism. Each CDR3 is given with its conserved first and last residue. The D gene is left open where the match is weak. Clone size is shown for a subset of rows, as once, few, many or a class of expanded clone.

TRBV11-2,NA,TRBJ2-7,few,CASSLRNGYEQYF,TGTGCCAGCAGCCTCAGGAACGGTTACGAGCAGTACTTC
TRBV29-1,TRBD1,TRBJ2-3,many,CSSSGTGKDTQYF,TGCAGCTCCTCCGGGACAGGGAAGGATACGCAGTATTTT
TRBV28,NA,TRBJ2-1,few,CASAPGRSFGEQFF,TGTGCCAGCGCCCCAGGTAGGAGTTTTGGTGAGCAGTTCTTC
TRBV24-1,NA,TRBJ2-1,NA,CDTSDSAAGRACNEQFF,TGTGACACCAGTGATTCCGCGGCGGGCAGGGCTTGCAATGAGCAGTTCTTC
TRBV2,NA,TRBJ2-1,many,CASSGGRGYEQFF,TGTGCCAGCAGCGGGGGGCGGGGTTATGAGCAGTTCTTC
TRBV20-1,TRBD1,TRBJ1-5,NA,CSARGTGRDSNQPQHF,TGCAGTGCTAGGGGGACAGGGAGGGATAGCAATCAGCCCCAGCATTTT
TRBV27,NA,TRBJ2-1,many,CASSLIGRAGDEQFF,TGTGCCAGCAGTTTAATAGGCAGGGCCGGCGATGAGCAGTTCTTC
TRBV11-2,NA,TRBJ1-5,many,CASSRSDGLSNQPQHF,TGTGCCAGCAGCAGAAGCGATGGACTGAGCAATCAGCCCCAGCATTTT
TRBV19,TRBD1,TRBJ1-1,NA,CASGDRAITEAFF,TGTGCCAGTGGGGACAGGGCGATCACTGAAGCTTTCTTT
TRBV13,TRBD2,TRBJ2-7,NA,CASSPGLAVLGHEQYF,TGTGCCAGCAGCCCGGGGCTAGCGGTTTTGGGTCACGAGCAGTACTTC
TRBV12-3/TRBV12-4,NA,TRBJ1-6,NA,CASSLGDRHSPLHF,TGTGCCAGCAGTTTAGGTGACCGCCATTCACCCCTCCACTTT
TRBV5-5,NA,TRBJ1-2,many,CASSPGRTNYGYTF,TGTGCCAGCAGCCCTGGACGGACCAACTATGGCTACACCTTC
TRBV7-8,TRBD2,TRBJ2-5,many,CASSPGTSGTETQYF,TGTGCCAGCAGCCCAGGGACTAGCGGGACCGAGACCCAGTACTTC
TRBV29-1,TRBD1,TRBJ1-1,few,CSAETGGPPEAFF,TGCAGCGCCGAAACAGGGGGCCCCCCTGAAGCTTTCTTT
TRBV28,NA,TRBJ2-6,many,CASNGGAGANVLTF,TGTGCCAGCAACGGGGGTGCTGGGGCCAACGTCCTGACTTTC
TRBV3-1,TRBD2,TRBJ2-1,many,CASSHSGGGEQFF,TGTGCCAGCAGCCACAGCGGGGGGGGTGAGCAGTTCTTC
TRBV28,TRBD2,TRBJ2-1,once,CASSWVGARGAYNEQFF,TGTGCCAGCAGTTGGGTCGGTGCGCGGGGGGCCTACAATGAGCAGTTCTTC
TRBV7-9,NA,TRBJ2-1,many,CASSLGGEQFF,TGTGCCAGCAGCTTAGGGGGGGAGCAGTTCTTC
TRBV6-5,NA,TRBJ1-2,few,CASSYLEGQPYGYTF,TGTGCCAGCAGTTACTTAGAGGGGCAGCCATATGGCTACACCTTC
TRBV30,NA,TRBJ2-3,few,CAWSVLRKEGTQYF,TGTGCCTGGAGTGTACTACGGAAGGAGGGGACGCAGTATTTT
TRBV3-1,NA,TRBJ1-6,NA,CASSQGRGAGNSPLHF,TGTGCCAGCAGCCAAGGGCGAGGGGCAGGGAATTCACCCCTCCACTTT
TRBV7-6,TRBD2,TRBJ2-7,many,CASSSSGRANYEQYF,TGTGCCAGCAGCTCTAGCGGGAGGGCAAACTACGAGCAGTACTTC
TRBV3-1,NA,TRBJ2-1,few,CASSQSASLFNEQFF,TGTGCCAGCAGCCAGTCGGCTAGCTTATTCAATGAGCAGTTCTTC
TRBV6-9,NA,TRBJ2-3,NA,CASSYRAGSTDTQYF,TGTGCCAGCAGTTATAGGGCAGGGAGCACAGATACGCAGTATTTT
TRBV4-1,NA,TRBJ2-1,few,CASSQDGAGRDNEQFF,TGCGCCAGCAGCCAAGATGGCGCGGGAAGGGACAATGAGCAGTTCTTC
TRBV7-9,TRBD2,TRBJ2-1,many,CASSPRRILAEEVYNEQFF,TGTGCCAGCAGCCCCCGACGGATACTAGCGGAGGAAGTATACAATGAGCAGTTCTTC
TRBV11-3,TRBD2,TRBJ2-3,many,CASSSRSGTTDTQYF,TGTGCCAGCAGCTCGCGTAGCGGGACCACAGATACGCAGTATTTT
TRBV27,NA,TRBJ1-2,many,CASSFSTTGPLNYGYTF,TGTGCCAGCAGTTTTTCTACTACAGGGCCTCTTAACTATGGCTACACCTTC
TRBV6-1,NA,TRBJ1-2,many,CASSEEWETNYGYTF,TGTGCCAGCAGTGAAGAGTGGGAGACTAACTATGGCTACACCTTC
TRBV20-1,TRBD2,TRBJ2-1,many,CSASPSGMGNEQFF,TGCAGTGCTAGTCCTAGCGGGATGGGTAATGAGCAGTTCTTC
TRBV2,TRBD1,TRBJ1-6,many,CASHQATGGNSPLHF,TGTGCCAGCCACCAAGCGACAGGGGGAAATTCACCCCTCCACTTT
TRBV28,NA,TRBJ2-5,many,CATTVGIQETQYF,TGTGCCACAACGGTGGGAATCCAAGAGACCCAGTACTTC
TRBV29-1,TRBD2,TRBJ2-1,many,CSVATSGNYNEQFF,TGCAGCGTCGCGACTAGCGGGAATTACAATGAGCAGTTCTTC
TRBV7-2,NA,TRBJ2-3,many,CASSFTYTDTQYF,TGTGCCAGCAGCTTTACCTACACAGATACGCAGTATTTT
TRBV4-2,TRBD2,TRBJ2-3,few,CASSLIAGPSTDTQYF,TGTGCCAGCAGCTTAATAGCGGGGCCTAGCACAGATACGCAGTATTTT
TRBV4-1,NA,TRBJ1-5,NA,CASSQEGHGRPQHF,TGCGCCAGCAGCCAAGAGGGGCACGGGAGGCCCCAGCATTTT
TRBV19,NA,TRBJ1-1,NA,CASSRHSNAEAFF,TGTGCCAGTAGCAGACACAGCAACGCTGAAGCTTTCTTT
TRBV20-1,TRBD2,TRBJ2-5,few,CSASVASGFQETQYF,TGCAGTGCTAGTGTGGCTAGCGGGTTCCAAGAGACCCAGTACTTC
TRBV11-1,NA,TRBJ1-1,few,CASSDGTLTEAFF,TGTGCCAGCAGCGACGGGACACTCACTGAAGCTTTCTTT
TRBV20-1,NA,TRBJ2-5,many,CSARGFPGKETQYF,TGCAGTGCTAGAGGATTCCCGGGAAAGGAGACCCAGTACTTC
TRBV20-1,NA,TRBJ1-5,many,CSARAQNNQPQHF,TGCAGTGCTAGAGCACAAAATAATCAGCCCCAGCATTTT
TRBV4-2,TRBD2,TRBJ2-3,NA,CASSQDGTGLAGTDTQYF,TGTGCCAGCAGCCAAGATGGTACAGGACTAGCGGGCACAGATACGCAGTATTTT
TRBV6-1,TRBD1,TRBJ2-1,many,CASAPPGQGVNEQFF,TGTGCCAGCGCCCCCCCGGGACAGGGGGTCAATGAGCAGTTCTTC
TRBV6-1,TRBD1,TRBJ1-2,many,CASSELGTGFSYGYTF,TGTGCCAGCAGTGAACTCGGGACAGGGTTCTCATATGGCTACACCTTC
TRBV6-5,NA,TRBJ2-3,many,CASSYSRGDYTQYF,TGTGCCAGCAGTTACTCCAGGGGAGACTATACGCAGTATTTT
TRBV7-2,NA,TRBJ2-7,many,CASSPQPGLAYEQYF,TGTGCCAGCAGCCCCCAGCCGGGACTTGCCTACGAGCAGTACTTC